This passage covers 3 T cell receptor beta chains from one sample sequenced in a study of shared clonotypes between healthy human individuals. CD45RO-negative, CCR7-selected cells formed the naive CD8 fraction, which excluded terminally differentiated effector memory CD45RA+ cells. Using immunoSEQ multiplex PCR, the repertoire was profiled, and TCRdb retains in-frame clones only, with some absent. The sample has millions of clones, about 95% seen once. The source material was naive CD8+ T cells sorted from blood. The source of these receptors is a man aged 18 to 35 in good health.

Note on this clone: Other DNA sequences in the same sample also yield this CDR3. The chain carries TRBV2 and TRBJ2-3; no definite D call. This CDR3 has 11 amino acids. The germline CDR1 and CDR2 sequences are SNHLY and FYNNEI. The V gene lost 5 bases and the J gene lost 3 bases, with 3 bases spanning the gap. The DNA of the CDR3 is TGTGCCAGCAGTTCTACAGATACGCAGTATTTT. Its translation is CASSSTDTQYF.

This sequence joins TRBV28 and TRBJ2-7, with D perhaps TRBD1 (5 bases). The CDR3 runs to 14 residues. V was clipped by 3 bases and J by 7 bases, with 16 bases between them. Per germline, CDR1 MDHEN and CDR2 SYDVKM. DNA for the CDR3: TGTGCCAGCAGTTTTGGTGGTAGTGGGGCTGAGCAGTACTTC. Translated: CASSFGGSGAEQYF.

V usage is TRBV7-6 and J usage is TRBJ2-7, with 10 bases matching TRBD2. The germline V gene has CDR1 SGHVS and CDR2 FNYEAQ. Trimming cost V 1 base and J 6 bases; bases outside gene matches: 9. CDR3 size: 16 residues. The CDR3 is CASSLDDASGSGEQYF. The CDR3 DNA reads as TGTGCCAGCAGCTTAGATGATGCTAGCGGGAGTGGCGAGCAGTACTTC.